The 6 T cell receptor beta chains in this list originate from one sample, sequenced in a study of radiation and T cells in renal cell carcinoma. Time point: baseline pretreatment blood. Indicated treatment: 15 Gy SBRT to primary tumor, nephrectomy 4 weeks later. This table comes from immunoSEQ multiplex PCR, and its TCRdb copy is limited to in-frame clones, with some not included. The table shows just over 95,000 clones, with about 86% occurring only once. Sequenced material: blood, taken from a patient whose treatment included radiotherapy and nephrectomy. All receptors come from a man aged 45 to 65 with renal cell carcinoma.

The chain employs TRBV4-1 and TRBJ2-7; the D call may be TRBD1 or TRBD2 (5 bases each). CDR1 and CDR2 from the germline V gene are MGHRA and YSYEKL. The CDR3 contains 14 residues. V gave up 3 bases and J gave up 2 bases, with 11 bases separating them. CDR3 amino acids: CASSQGRGTYEQYF. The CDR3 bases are TGCGCCAGCAGCCAGGGACGGGGAACCTACGAGCAGTACTTC.

The CDR3 DNA follows: TGCGCCAGCAGTGAGTGTAACCGGGAGGATGGCTACACCTTC. Translated, it gives CASSECNREDGYTF. This sequence joins TRBV10-1 and TRBJ1-2, with no clear D. With 1 base removed from V and 6 bases from J, the gap between germline ends came to 12 bases. Per the germline V gene, CDR1 is WNHNN and CDR2 is SYGVQD (reference sequence). The CDR3 spans 14 residues.

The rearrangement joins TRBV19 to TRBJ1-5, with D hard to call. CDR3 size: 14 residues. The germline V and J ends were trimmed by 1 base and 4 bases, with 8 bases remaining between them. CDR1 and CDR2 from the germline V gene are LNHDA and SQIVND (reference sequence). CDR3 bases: TGTGCCAGTAGTATAGTGTCCGTTAATCAGCCCCAGCATTTT. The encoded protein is CASSIVSVNQPQHF.

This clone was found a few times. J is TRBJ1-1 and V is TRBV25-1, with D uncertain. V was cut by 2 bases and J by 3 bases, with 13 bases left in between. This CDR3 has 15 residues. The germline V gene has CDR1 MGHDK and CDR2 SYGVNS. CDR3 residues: CASSELSGKDTEAFF. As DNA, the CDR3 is TGTGCCAGCAGTGAACTCTCCGGGAAGGACACTGAAGCTTTCTTT.

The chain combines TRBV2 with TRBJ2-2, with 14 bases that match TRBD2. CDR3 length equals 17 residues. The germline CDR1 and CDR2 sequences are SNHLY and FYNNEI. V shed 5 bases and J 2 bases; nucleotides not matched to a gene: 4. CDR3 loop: CASSRLAGGLNTGELFF. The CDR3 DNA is TGTGCCAGCAGTCGACTAGCGGGGGGGCTCAACACCGGGGAGCTGTTTTTT.

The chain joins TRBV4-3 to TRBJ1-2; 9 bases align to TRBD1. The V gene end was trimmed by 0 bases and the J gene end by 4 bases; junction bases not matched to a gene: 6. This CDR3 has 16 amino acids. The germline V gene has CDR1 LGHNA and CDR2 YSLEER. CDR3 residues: CASSQDPGTGSYGYTF. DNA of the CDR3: TGCGCCAGCAGCCAAGATCCCGGGACAGGGAGCTATGGCTACACCTTC.